This TCR beta chain was identified in a study of persistence of HIV-infected CD4 T cells. At the level of the study: Suppressive ART had lasted a median of approximately 8 years. Study-level findings and limits: TCR oligoclonality correlated with proviral oligoclonality in the same sorted populations.

Concerning this clone: Its antigen is undetermined.

Stimulation used about 9.2 ug/mL lysate from CMV-infected fibroblasts. Memory cells lacking CD40L and CD69 with high CD45RO were sorted. Before stimulation, PBMCs underwent CD8+ T cell depletion. CDR1 SGHDN and CDR2 FVKESK come from the germline V gene. The V gene end was trimmed by 2 bases and the J gene end by 16 bases; junction bases not matched to a gene: 5. The CDR3 loop spans 12 amino acids. The libraries were made with immunoSEQ version 4 in survey mode. Clones were read by immunoSEQ multiplex PCR, and TCRdb kept only the in-frame ones, dropping some. The sample holds about 48,000 clones, about 81% seen once.

V is TRBV14 and J is TRBJ2-1, with 10 bases aligning to TRBD2. The sequencing here drew on CD4+ T cells sorted from PBMCs after 18-hour stimulation, taken from a patient who received antiretroviral therapy. The receptor was isolated from an adult man with HIV who was CMV-seropositive. CDR3 in DNA: TGTGCCAGCAGCCAACGACTAGCGGGCCTTTTCTTC. Translating gives CASSQRLAGLFF.